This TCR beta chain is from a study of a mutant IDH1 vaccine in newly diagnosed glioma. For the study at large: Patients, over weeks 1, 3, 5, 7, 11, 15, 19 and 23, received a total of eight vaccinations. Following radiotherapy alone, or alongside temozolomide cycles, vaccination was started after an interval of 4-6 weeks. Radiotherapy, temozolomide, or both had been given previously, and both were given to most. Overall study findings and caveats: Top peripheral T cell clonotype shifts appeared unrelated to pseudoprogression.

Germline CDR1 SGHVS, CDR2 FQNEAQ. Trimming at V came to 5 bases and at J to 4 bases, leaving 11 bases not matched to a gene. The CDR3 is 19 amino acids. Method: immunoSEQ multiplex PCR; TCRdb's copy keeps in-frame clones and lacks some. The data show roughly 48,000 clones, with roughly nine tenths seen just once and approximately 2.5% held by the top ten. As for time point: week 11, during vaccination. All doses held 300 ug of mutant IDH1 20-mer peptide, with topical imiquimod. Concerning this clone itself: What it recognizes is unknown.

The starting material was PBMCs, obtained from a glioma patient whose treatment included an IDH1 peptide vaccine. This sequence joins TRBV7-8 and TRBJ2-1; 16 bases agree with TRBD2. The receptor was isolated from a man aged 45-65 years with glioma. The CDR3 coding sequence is TGTGCCAGCAGCCCCTGGGGGACTAGCGGGGGGGCATATTACAATGAGCAGTTCTTC. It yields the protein CASSPWGTSGGAYYNEQFF.